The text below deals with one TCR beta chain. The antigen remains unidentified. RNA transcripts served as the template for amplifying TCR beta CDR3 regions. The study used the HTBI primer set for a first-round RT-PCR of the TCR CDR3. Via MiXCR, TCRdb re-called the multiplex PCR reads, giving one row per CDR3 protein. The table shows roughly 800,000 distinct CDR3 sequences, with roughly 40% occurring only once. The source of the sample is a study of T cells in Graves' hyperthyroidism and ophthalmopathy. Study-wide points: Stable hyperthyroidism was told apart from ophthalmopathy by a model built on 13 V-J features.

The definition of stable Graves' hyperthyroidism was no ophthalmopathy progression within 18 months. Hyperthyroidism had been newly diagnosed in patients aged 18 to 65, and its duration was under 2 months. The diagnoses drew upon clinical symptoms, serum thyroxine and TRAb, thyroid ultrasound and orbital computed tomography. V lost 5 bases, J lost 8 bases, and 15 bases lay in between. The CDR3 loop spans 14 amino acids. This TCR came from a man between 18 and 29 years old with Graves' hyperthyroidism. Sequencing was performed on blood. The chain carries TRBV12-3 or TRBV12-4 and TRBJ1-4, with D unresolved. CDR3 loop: CASSAHRVAEKLFF. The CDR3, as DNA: TGTGCCAGCAGTGCACACCGGGTCGCCGAAAAACTGTTTTTT.